These T cell receptor beta chains were read from a single sample in a study of T-cell memory formation after mild COVID-19. TCRdb reprocessed the 5' RACE reads via MiXCR and lists one record per CDR3 protein. The data contain approximately 350,000 distinct CDR3 sequences, approximately 27% of them singletons. The sample taken for sequencing was PBMCs or a T cell subset sorted from them (not recorded which). The receptors originated from an adult woman who had mild COVID-19 (a few samples of this study predate the infection). Cell type and time point are not known. Each CDR3 is given with its conserved first and last residue. D genes are given only for firm matches. Clone size appears in some rows only: once, few, many, or a class for an expanded clone.

cdr3_nt,cdr3_aa,clone_size,d_call,v_call,j_call
TGCGCCAGCAGCTTGGCCGGATGGAGGGAAGATACGCAGTATTTT,CASSLAGWREDTQYF,-,-,TRBV5-1,TRBJ2-3
TGTGCCAGCAGTTACTCTAACAGAGGTATCACTGAAGCTTTCTTT,CASSYSNRGITEAFF,-,-,TRBV6-5,TRBJ1-1
TGTGCCAGCAGCGACGGACAGATGCATCAAAACATTCAGTACTTC,CASSDGQMHQNIQYF,many,-,TRBV7-9,TRBJ2-4
TGCAGTGCTACACCTGGACAGGGGGCCGTCTATGGCTACACCTTC,CSATPGQGAVYGYTF,-,TRBD1,TRBV20-1,TRBJ1-2
TGCGCCAGCAACGAAAGGGGAGATACGCAGTATTTT,CASNERGDTQYF,few,-,TRBV5-1,TRBJ2-3
TGCGCCAGCAGTGAAAAACTAGCGGGGAATGAGCAGTTCTTC,CASSEKLAGNEQFF,-,TRBD2,TRBV10-2,TRBJ2-1
TGTGCCAGCAGCCCCCGGGACAGGGGATGGGTGGACACTGAAGCTTTCTTT,CASSPRDRGWVDTEAFF,-,TRBD1,TRBV7-8,TRBJ1-1
TGTGCCAGCTCCCCTAGCGTCACAGATACGCAGTATTTT,CASSPSVTDTQYF,-,-,TRBV18,TRBJ2-3
TGTGCCAGCAGCTTCAGGGCCGGGACGGGCTACAATGAGCAGTTCTTC,CASSFRAGTGYNEQFF,-,-,TRBV7-9,TRBJ2-1
TGTGCCACAGCCTCAGGGTTTGGCAATCAGCCCCAGCATTTT,CATASGFGNQPQHF,few,-,TRBV12-3/TRBV12-4,TRBJ1-5
TGTGCCAGCAGCCCTCGGGAATTTGAAAAACTGTTTTTT,CASSPREFEKLFF,-,-,TRBV7-9,TRBJ1-4
TGTGCCAGCAGCTTAGGGGGACAGGGAATGAACACTGAAGCTTTCTTT,CASSLGGQGMNTEAFF,-,TRBD1,TRBV7-9,TRBJ1-1
TGTGCCAGCAGGTTTCATGAATCCTACGAGCAGTACTTC,CASRFHESYEQYF,-,-,TRBV7-9,TRBJ2-7
TGTGCCAGCGGCGGCGGGGGGGCTGATGAGCAGTTCTTC,CASGGGGADEQFF,-,TRBD2,TRBV6-4,TRBJ2-1
TGCGCCAGCAGCCAGAGGGATTTGGACACCGGGGAGCTGTTTTTT,CASSQRDLDTGELFF,few,-,TRBV4-1,TRBJ2-2
TGTGCCAGCAGCGACCTCATCTACAATGAGCAGTTCTTC,CASSDLIYNEQFF,-,-,TRBV9,TRBJ2-1
TGTGCCACCAGTTTAGTGAATGAGCAGTTCTTC,CATSLVNEQFF,few,-,TRBV24-1,TRBJ2-1
TGTGCCAGCAGTGAGACAGGGCCAGAGACCCAGTACTTC,CASSETGPETQYF,-,TRBD1,TRBV2,TRBJ2-5
TGTGCCAGCAGCGAGGGGACTAGCGGAGTCACAGATACGCAGTATTTT,CASSEGTSGVTDTQYF,-,TRBD2,TRBV7-8,TRBJ2-3
TGTGCCAGCAGCTTAGGTCGGTTACTTTCGCCCCAGCATTTT,CASSLGRLLSPQHF,few,-,TRBV11-1,TRBJ1-5
TGTGCCAGCAGTTACGACGCAACCTATGGCTACACCTTC,CASSYDATYGYTF,once,-,TRBV27,TRBJ1-2
TGTGCCAGCAGCTCCCGGTTGGCCGGGACTTACACAGATACGCAGTATTTT,CASSSRLAGTYTDTQYF,few,-,TRBV9,TRBJ2-3
TGCGCCAGCAGCTTTCGACAGGACGATACGCAGTATTTT,CASSFRQDDTQYF,few,-,TRBV5-1,TRBJ2-3
TGCGCCAGCAGCCAGAGGTCCCAGTACGAGCAGTACTTC,CASSQRSQYEQYF,-,-,TRBV4-1,TRBJ2-7
TGTGCCAGCAGGATAAGAGGACGGAGGCTCGGCACAGATACGCAGTATTTT,CASRIRGRRLGTDTQYF,few,-,TRBV12-3/TRBV12-4,TRBJ2-3
TGTGCCAGCAGCCAAGATGGGCAGAACGAGCAGTACTTC,CASSQDGQNEQYF,-,-,TRBV4-2,TRBJ2-7
TGCGCCAGCAGCCCCAGTCTAGCGGGAGGATACAATGAGCAGTTCTTC,CASSPSLAGGYNEQFF,once,TRBD2,TRBV5-1,TRBJ2-1
TGTGCCAGCAGATCTATAAGGGGACGGCACCAAGAGACCCAGTACTTC,CASRSIRGRHQETQYF,-,-,TRBV7-6,TRBJ2-5
TGCGCCAGCAGCCAAGATGGACAGAGGAATTCACCCCTCCACTTT,CASSQDGQRNSPLHF,-,-,TRBV4-1,TRBJ1-6
TGTGCCAGTAGGGCCGGGGGGGATACGCAGTATTTT,CASRAGGDTQYF,-,TRBD2,TRBV19,TRBJ2-3
TGCAGTGCTAGTAGCTGGGACAACCAAGAGACCCAGTACTTC,CSASSWDNQETQYF,-,-,TRBV20-1,TRBJ2-5
TGTGCCACCAGTGATTTGCGGGATTCGCCGAACACTGAAGCTTTCTTT,CATSDLRDSPNTEAFF,few,-,TRBV24-1,TRBJ1-1
TGTGCCACCAGTGATTTCGGCAGGGGGCCCGGGGAGCTGTTTTTT,CATSDFGRGPGELFF,-,TRBD1,TRBV24-1,TRBJ2-2
TGTGCCAGCAGCTTCGGAAGTCACGAGCAGTACTTC,CASSFGSHEQYF,-,-,TRBV5-5,TRBJ2-7
TGCAGTGCAATCGCGGGAACTGAAGCTTTCTTT,CSAIAGTEAFF,-,-,TRBV20-1,TRBJ1-1
TGTGCCAGCAGCCAAGGGGGGGGAAATCAGCCCCAGCATTTT,CASSQGGGNQPQHF,-,-,TRBV14,TRBJ1-5
TGTGCCAGCAGCCGGGACAGGATTGTGGGCTACACCTTC,CASSRDRIVGYTF,-,TRBD1,TRBV12-3/TRBV12-4,TRBJ1-2
TGTGCTAGTGGTTCCGGGACGGTGAACACTGAAGCTTTCTTT,CASGSGTVNTEAFF,-,-,TRBV12-5,TRBJ1-1
TGCAGTGCTAGAACCCCTAGGAGTGAGCAGTTCTTC,CSARTPRSEQFF,few,-,TRBV20-1,TRBJ2-1
TGTGCCAGCGGAGCGGGGGTGGGAGATACGCAGTATTTT,CASGAGVGDTQYF,few,TRBD2,TRBV6-6,TRBJ2-3
TGTGCCAGCAGTTACTCACCGGGGCAAGGGGTAGGCCAAGAGACCCAGTACTTC,CASSYSPGQGVGQETQYF,-,-,TRBV6-5,TRBJ2-5
TGTGCCAGCAGCTTAGGATACAGGACAATATCGGGTTCCTACTATGGCTACACCTTC,CASSLGYRTISGSYYGYTF,few,-,TRBV7-2,TRBJ1-2
TGTGCCAGCAGCCAAGAATCCCTAGCGTATGATACGCAGTATTTT,CASSQESLAYDTQYF,-,-,TRBV4-2,TRBJ2-3
TGCGCCAGCGGGACTAGCGGGGGGTTAGAGCAGTTCTTC,CASGTSGGLEQFF,few,TRBD2,TRBV5-1,TRBJ2-1
TGTGCCATCACCAGGGACTATTCCTACGAGCAGTACTTC,CAITRDYSYEQYF,few,TRBD2,TRBV10-3,TRBJ2-7
TGTGCCAGCAGTTGGGACACCGGGGAGCTGTTTTTT,CASSWDTGELFF,few,-,TRBV5-6,TRBJ2-2
TGTGCCTGGCTGACTCCGGGACTCCCGGAGTTCTTC,CAWLTPGLPEFF,-,-,TRBV30,TRBJ2-1
TGCGCCAGCAGCCAATTGGTGTCTGAGCAGTTCTTC,CASSQLVSEQFF,few,-,TRBV4-1,TRBJ2-1
TGTGCCAGCCGAAGGGCAGATACCCCCTACAATGAGCAGTTCTTC,CASRRADTPYNEQFF,-,-,TRBV12-3/TRBV12-4,TRBJ2-1